The 4 T cell receptor beta chains in this list originate from one sample, sequenced in a study of T cell responses to AZD1222 COVID-19 vaccine. Clones were read by immunoSEQ multiplex PCR, and TCRdb kept only the in-frame ones, dropping some. The table lists approximately 120,000 clones, roughly 93% of them singletons. The input for sequencing was peripheral blood, taken on day 0 of AZD1222 vaccination. Source of these receptors: an adult in good health.

The CDR3 region has the DNA TGTGCCAGTCGCAGCGGGAAGCGGAACGAGCAGTACTTC. Amino acid sequence: CASRSGKRNEQYF. The chain uses TRBV28 and TRBJ2-7; 7 nucleotides agree with TRBD2. Germline loops: CDR1 MDHEN, CDR2 SYDVKM. This CDR3 is 13 amino acids long. After removal of 9 bases from V and 5 bases from J, the junction contained 10 bases not matched to a gene.

This rearrangement joins TRBV4-2 to TRBJ1-5, with 7 bases fitting TRBD1. This CDR3 spans 15 amino acids. The J segment lost 7 bases and the V segment lost 0 bases, leaving 6 bases of the junction unmatched. Germline CDR1 reads LGHNA; CDR2 reads YNFKEQ. The CDR3 nucleotides read TGTGCCAGCAGCCAAGATCGGAGGGGGCAACAGCCCCAGCATTTT. It yields the protein CASSQDRRGQQPQHF.

This chain connects TRBV30 to TRBJ1-2, with 7 bases that match TRBD1. V gave up 4 bases and J gave up 4 bases; unmatched junction bases: 9. CDR3 length equals 14 residues. Per the germline V gene, CDR1 is GTSNPN and CDR2 is SVGIG (reference sequence). The CDR3: CAWIPSGGPYGYTF. CDR3 nucleotide sequence: TGTGCCTGGATTCCTTCAGGGGGTCCCTATGGCTACACCTTC.

This clone showed up just once. This chain uses TRBV18 with TRBJ1-3; a possible D gene is TRBD1 (6 bases). CDR3 length equals 16 residues. The V end was cut by 5 bases, the J end by 2 bases, with 16 bases between. Germline CDR1 and CDR2: KGHSH and LQKENI. CDR3 loop: CASSKTEGVAGNTIYF. DNA of the CDR3: TGTGCCAGCTCAAAGACCGAGGGGGTGGCTGGAAACACCATATATTTT.